One T cell receptor (beta chain) is described in this entry. Antigen unknown. The study made its TRB cDNA libraries by 5' RACE, adding UMI labels. From the 5' RACE reads, TCRdb lists one entry per CDR3 protein and no DNA. This table holds about 86,000 distinct CDR3 sequences. These data belong to a study of CXCR3-negative and CXCR3-positive naive CD8 T cells. There are 15 residues in the CDR3. CDR1 and CDR2 from the germline V gene are LNHDA and SQIVND (reference sequence). Study results and limitations: CXCR3-positive naive cells carried more hydrophobic TRB CDR3s than CXCR3-negative naive cells did.

Sequencing was performed on naive CXCR3+ CD8+ T cells from blood. Indicated subset: CD45RO-CCR7+CD27+CD95- naive CD8+ T cells expressing CXCR3 (TNR3+). The chain carries TRBV19 and TRBJ1-2. The receptor was derived from a human donor in good health. Some clones in this sample may be carry-over from other donors' samples. The CDR3 here is CASSDPRRNNYGYTF.